Below, 25 T cell receptor beta chains from the same sample are listed, as sequenced in a study of CD8+CD57+ T cells in acquired aplastic anemia. The TCR beta profiling, which covered VDJ combination and CDR3 sequence, was carried out using genomic DNA as the template. TCRdb processed the reads anew with MiXCR; each CDR3 protein has one entry. The sample has around 160,000 distinct CDR3 sequences; around 48% are singletons. Whoever was chosen for sequencing had shown CD8+CD57+ cell expansion by flow cytometry. The sample was sorted CD4+, CD8+, or CD8+CD57+ T cells (not recorded which) from PBMCs. These receptors were collected from a human donor with aplastic anemia.

The V and J genes are TRBV7-8 and TRBJ2-1; no firm D call. CDR1 is SGHVS, CDR2 FQNEAQ, per germline. This CDR3 has 15 amino acids. Trimming took 5 bases from V and 0 from J, leaving 11 bases between them. The CDR3 DNA is TGTGCCAGCAGCCCCCCTCCTAGCTCCTACAATGAGCAGTTCTTC. The encoded protein is CASSPPPSSYNEQFF.

This clonotype was found many times. V is TRBV10-3 and J is TRBJ2-5; TRBD2 agrees at 8 bases. Germline values: CDR1 ENHRY, CDR2 SYGVKD. This CDR3 contains 15 residues. With 4 bases clipped from V and 3 bases from J, the junction kept 7 bases outside the gene matches. CDR3 sequence reads: CAISAPGSGEETQYF. The CDR3 DNA reads as TGTGCCATCAGTGCCCCGGGTAGCGGGGAAGAGACCCAGTACTTC.

This clonotype was picked up many times. The rearrangement uses TRBV7-2 and TRBJ1-1, with D possibly being TRBD1 (6 bases). Between the trimmed V and J ends, which lost 3 bases and 2 bases, there was a span of 10 bases. The CDR3 has 14 residues. Germline CDR1 and CDR2: SGHTA and FQGNSA. The CDR3 region has the DNA TGTGCCAGCAGCTTTACAGGGTCTAACACTGAAGCTTTCTTT. It yields the protein CASSFTGSNTEAFF.

This clonotype was found a few times. The genes are TRBV15 and TRBJ2-1; 9 bases are a match to TRBD1. The V segment lost 3 bases and the J segment 4 bases; nucleotides outside the gene matches: 7. Germline V gene sequence: CDR1 LNHNV, CDR2 YYDKDF (reference sequence). This CDR3 is built from 16 residues. CDR3 bases: TGTGCCACCAGCAGTTACACCGGGACAGGGTACAATGAGCAGTTCTTC. Amino acid sequence: CATSSYTGTGYNEQFF. The full variable domain, completed using reference TRBV15 and TRBJ2-1, is DAMVIQNPRYQVTQFGKPVTLSCSQTLNHNVMYWYQQKSSQAPKLLFHYYDKDFNNEADTPDNFQSRRPNTSFCFLDIRSPGLGDTAMYLCATSSYTGTGYNEQFFGPGTRLTVL.

V is TRBV28 and J is TRBJ2-1; TRBD2 matches at 12 bases. The CDR3 loop spans 17 amino acids. V was pared by 7 bases and J by 6 bases, with 13 bases of the junction left unmatched. Germline V gene sequence: CDR1 MDHEN, CDR2 SYDVKM. CDR3 sequence reads: CASTPRFLAGGCNEQFF. CDR3 DNA sequence: TGTGCCAGCACTCCTAGATTCCTAGCGGGAGGGTGCAATGAGCAGTTCTTC.

This clonotype was detected many times. The junction does not match germline at one end; this may be a read error. J is TRBJ1-2 and V is TRBV20-1, with a possible D match to TRBD1 (5 bases). The germline gives CDR1 DFQATT, CDR2 SNEGSKA (reference sequence). This CDR3 comprises 12 residues. In nucleotides, the CDR3 is TGCAGTGCTAAGGTGCAGGGCGCGAGTCGGGACTTC. Its protein is CSAKVQGASRDF.

V is TRBV7-2 and J is TRBJ2-7, with D perhaps TRBD1 (6 bases). The CDR3 has 14 residues. Per germline, CDR1 SGHTA and CDR2 FQGNSA. The V end lost 4 bases, the J end lost 2 bases, and 12 bases lay between the germline ends. In DNA, the CDR3 is TGTGCCAGCAGCTGGGGGCGCGGAGCCTACGAGCAGTACTTC. Translated: CASSWGRGAYEQYF.

This clonotype has only a few counts. A much larger clone lies a single base off, so this may be a read error. This rearrangement joins TRBV30 to TRBJ1-6; D may be TRBD1 (5 bases). Trimming left V 3 bases short and J 7 bases short, with 10 bases between. The CDR3 has 13 residues. Per germline, CDR1 GTSNPN and CDR2 SVGIG (reference sequence). Here the CDR3 DNA reads TGTGCCTGGAGCGGCAGGGAGAATTCACCCCTCCACTTT. It codes for CAWSGRENSPLHF.

The V call is TRBV10-3, the J call TRBJ2-1, with 8 bases fitting TRBD1. V was pared by 3 bases and J by 7 bases, with 8 bases of the junction left unmatched. The CDR3 consists of 15 residues. CDR1 and CDR2 from the germline V gene are ENHRY and SYGVKD. The CDR3 DNA follows: TGTGCCATCAGTGATTGGACAGGGATGGGGAATGAGCAGTTCTTC. Its translation is CAISDWTGMGNEQFF.

The chain joins TRBV5-4 to TRBJ2-7; TRBD2 matches 8 bases. The CDR3 contains 15 residues. V shed 0 bases, J shed 4 bases, and the junction held 6 bases outside the gene matches. Germline assignment: CDR1 SGHNT and CDR2 YYREEE (reference sequence). The CDR3: CASSLGVAGFYEQYF. CDR3 in DNA: TGTGCCAGCAGCTTGGGGGTAGCGGGGTTTTACGAGCAGTACTTC.

Ten or more counts support this clonotype. This chain links TRBV9 with TRBJ1-2; no reliable D call. The CDR3 length is 14 residues. The V gene lost 2 bases and the J gene lost 3 bases, with 11 bases spanning the gap. Germline V CDR1 and CDR2: SGDLS, YYNGEE. For the CDR3, the DNA is TGTGCCAGCAGCGTGGGGTCTCAGGACTATGGCTACACCTTC. Translated: CASSVGSQDYGYTF.

A note on this clonotype: A much larger clonotype is one base distant, so this may be a read error. V and J are TRBV9 and TRBJ1-2; no definite D call. This CDR3 contains 15 residues. The V gene lost 2 bases and the J gene lost 6 bases, with 17 bases spanning the gap. Germline V gives CDR1 SGDLS, CDR2 YYNGEE. The DNA for the CDR3 is TGTGCCAGCAGCGTCTCCACCGCGGGAAGGGATGGCTACACCTTC. Protein sequence: CASSVSTAGRDGYTF.

This clonotype was found many times. The chain carries TRBV6-1 and TRBJ1-2, with D possibly being TRBD1 (5 bases). This CDR3 region has 16 residues. V dropped 6 bases and J dropped 4 bases, with 21 bases sitting between them. Germline-derived CDR1 and CDR2 are MNHNS and SASEGT. CDR3 in DNA: TGTGCCAGCAGCTCTCAGACAGCCCCCACCATCTATGGCTACACCTTC. It is translated as CASSSQTAPTIYGYTF.

As regards this clonotype: A junction boundary mismatches the germline segment, possibly from a read error. The rearrangement uses TRBV19 and TRBJ2-1; 10 bases line up with TRBD1. CDR1 and CDR2 from the germline V gene are LNHDA and SQIVND (reference sequence). CDR3 length: 13 amino acids. CDR3 in amino acids: CAGYGTGAGEQSF. The CDR3 DNA sequence: TGTGCCGGTTATGGGACAGGGGCCGGGGAGCAGTCCTTC.

This clonotype was observed many times. The chain combines TRBV4-1 with TRBJ1-2; D possibly corresponds to TRBD1 (6 bases). V lost 4 bases, J lost 7 bases, and 16 bases lay in between. CDR3 length: 14 amino acids. The germline gives CDR1 MGHRA, CDR2 YSYEKL. In nucleotides, the CDR3 is TGCGCCAGCAGCCCCCCTGCAGGGGCGGTTGGCTACACCTTC. Its protein product is CASSPPAGAVGYTF.

This clonotype has just a few counts. The rearrangement joins TRBV7-3 to TRBJ2-5, with no clear D. The CDR3 covers 13 residues. Germline CDR1 and CDR2: SGHTA and FQGTGA. The ends were cut back, 7 bases at V and 2 bases at J, with 11 bases in the middle. The CDR3 DNA reads TGTGCCAGCACCCTGACTTTTCAAGAGACCCAGTACTTC. Its translation: CASTLTFQETQYF.

This clonotype has at least ten counts. In DNA form, the CDR3 reads TGCAGCGTTGAAGGGCAGGGGGTCACAGATACGCAGTATTTT. It codes for CSVEGQGVTDTQYF. V gene TRBV29-1 combines with J gene TRBJ2-3; 7 bases are a match to TRBD1. Germline trimming cut 1 base from V and 2 bases from J; bases unmatched to any gene: 3. The CDR3 is made up of 14 amino acids. Germline V gene lookup returns CDR1 SQVTM and CDR2 ANQGSEA.

Ten or more counts support this clonotype. V and J are TRBV19 and TRBJ1-4; TRBD1 is a possible D gene (6 bases). V was clipped by 10 bases and J by 8 bases, with 8 bases between them. CDR3 length equals 10 residues. CDR1 and CDR2 (germline): LNHDA, SQIVND (reference sequence). CDR3 in amino acids: CATQGEKLFF. For the CDR3, the DNA is TGTGCCACCCAGGGGGAAAAACTGTTTTTT.

Comments on this clonotype: The conserved closing phenylalanine or tryptophan is absent in this CDR3, likely reflecting a read error. The chain uses TRBV29-1 and TRBJ1-5; no firm D call. Between the trimmed V and J ends, which lost 3 bases and 4 bases, there was a span of 10 bases. The CDR3 loop spans 13 amino acids. From germline, CDR1 is SQVTM and CDR2 ANQGSEA. CDR3 nucleotide sequence: TGCAGCGTTGAGGAACAGCCTAATCAGCCCCAGCATTCT. Translating gives CSVEEQPNQPQHS.

The gene calls are TRBV19 and TRBJ1-5; 8 nucleotides match TRBD1. Trimming took 8 bases from V and 6 from J; bases not matched to a gene: 6. The CDR3 spans 13 residues. Looked up from germline, CDR1 is LNHDA and CDR2 is SQIVND (reference sequence). CDR3 region: CASLRGLGQPQHF. CDR3 nucleotides: TGTGCCAGTCTCAGGGGGCTCGGTCAGCCCCAGCATTTT.

V usage is TRBV7-2 and J usage is TRBJ2-7, with TRBD2 identical over 11 bases. This CDR3 has 12 amino acids. J lost 5 bases, V lost 10 bases, and 4 bases had no gene match. CDR1 SGHTA and CDR2 FQGNSA come from the germline V gene. The CDR3 is CATTSGSHEQYF. Here the CDR3 DNA reads TGTGCCACTACTAGCGGGAGCCACGAGCAGTACTTC.

The V gene is TRBV9, the J gene TRBJ1-2, with 8 bases fitting TRBD1. Germline CDR1 reads SGDLS; CDR2 reads YYNGEE. CDR3 length equals 12 residues. J gave up 7 bases and V 5 bases, and 4 bases lay outside the gene matches. CDR3 protein: CASRDRAVGYTF. DNA of the CDR3: TGTGCCAGCAGGGACAGGGCGGTTGGCTACACCTTC.

This clonotype was counted ten times or more. The chain has TRBV11-2 and TRBJ2-3, with 7 bases lining up with TRBD1. This CDR3 has 14 amino acids. V was clipped by 5 bases and J by 2 bases; unmatched bases: 4. In germline, CDR1 is SGHAT, CDR2 FQNNGV. In DNA, the CDR3 is TGTGCCAGCAGCCCCGGACAGGTCACAGATACGCAGTATTTT. Protein: CASSPGQVTDTQYF.

The genes are TRBV29-1 and TRBJ2-5; 8 bases align to TRBD1. V gave up 2 bases and J gave up 4 bases; unmatched junction bases: 6. CDR1 and CDR2 (germline): SQVTM, ANQGSEA. The length of the CDR3 is 14 residues. Here the CDR3 DNA reads TGCAGCGTTGAAAAAGCGGACAGGGTAGAGACCCAGTACTTC. Translating gives CSVEKADRVETQYF.

In the case of this clonotype: In this CDR3 the conserved last residue, phenylalanine or tryptophan, is missing, so a read error is likely. The gene calls are TRBV7-2 and TRBJ2-7, with TRBD2 identical over 8 bases. Germline assignment: CDR1 SGHTA and CDR2 FQGNSA. V dropped 7 bases and J dropped 4; count of bases not matched to a gene: 12. The CDR3 is made up of 15 amino acids. The CDR3 sequence is CASTNYGGGRYEQYL. In DNA form, the CDR3 reads TGTGCCAGCACCAACTACGGCGGCGGGAGGTACGAGCAGTACCTC.